Below are 5 T cell receptor beta chains sequenced from a single sample in a study of a mutant IDH1 vaccine in newly diagnosed glioma. Assay: immunoSEQ multiplex PCR; the TCRdb copy retains only in-frame clones and omits some. The table has some 31,000 clones, 84% seen once. These receptors have no identified antigens. This sample's time point: week 47, end of study. Doses of 300 ug of mutant IDH1 20-mer peptide were given with topical imiquimod. The material was PBMCs, obtained from a glioma patient whose treatment included an IDH1 peptide vaccine. The receptors come from a man aged 25 to 40 with glioma.

This chain links TRBV6-1 with TRBJ2-7, with 8 bases that match TRBD1. CDR3 length: 16 amino acids. Germline trimming cut 3 bases from V and 0 bases from J; bases unmatched to any gene: 7. Germline lookup yields CDR1 MNHNS and CDR2 SASEGT. The CDR3 loop reads CASSEWGQVRSYEQYF. The CDR3 region has the DNA TGTGCCAGCAGTGAGTGGGGACAGGTCCGCTCCTACGAGCAGTACTTC.

The gene calls are TRBV5-5 and TRBJ1-2; tentatively, D is TRBD1 (5 bases). This CDR3 is built from 13 residues. The germline CDR1 and CDR2 sequences are SGHKS and YYEKEE (reference sequence). V was shortened by 3 bases and J by 8 bases, with 14 bases between the two germline ends. Here the CDR3 DNA reads TGTGCCAGCAGCTCCCGGCAGGGTGGAGGCTACACCTTC. Its protein product is CASSSRQGGGYTF.

V gene TRBV5-4 combines with J gene TRBJ1-3, with D maybe TRBD1 (5 bases). This CDR3 contains 15 residues. Germline V lookup: CDR1 SGHNT, CDR2 YYREEE (reference sequence). V lost 7 bases and J lost 3, with 17 bases in between. The CDR3 is CASALGAGGGNTIYF. DNA for the CDR3: TGTGCCAGCGCCCTCGGGGCAGGAGGTGGAAACACCATATATTTT.

The chain uses TRBV4-3 and TRBJ1-2, with D perhaps matching TRBD1 (5 bases). This CDR3 is 16 amino acids long. Germline-derived CDR1 and CDR2 are LGHNA and YSLEER. Trimming stripped 0 bases from V and 0 bases from J, with 11 bases between. CDR3 coding DNA: TGCGCCAGCAGCCAAGATAAGACAGCAGCTAACTATGGCTACACCTTC. Protein: CASSQDKTAANYGYTF.

The gene calls are TRBV6-1 and TRBJ1-5; D uncertain. The CDR3 is made up of 13 amino acids. Germline loops: CDR1 MNHNS, CDR2 SASEGT. Trimming cost V 8 bases and J 0 bases, with 8 bases left between them. The CDR3 is CASSSYSNQPQHF. DNA for the CDR3: TGTGCCAGCTCCAGTTATAGCAATCAGCCCCAGCATTTT.